This TCR beta chain originates from a study of beta chain features in type 1 diabetes. The overall study: Cell yields, age and gender were similar between patients and healthy donors.

Study results and limitations: In comparison with healthy donors, patients had naive, central memory and Treg TCRB repertoires that appeared more similar.

Central memory, naive, regulatory and stem cell-like memory CD4+ cells were sorted by CD45RO/CCR7/CD25/CD127/CD95/CD27. Germline lookup yields CDR1 LNHNV and CDR2 YYDKDF (reference sequence). V lost 1 base, J lost 0 bases, and 18 bases lay in between. The CDR3 loop spans 18 amino acids. Sequenced material consisted of expressed TCRB transcripts (all of the isolated RNA was reverse transcribed). Produced via immunoSEQ multiplex PCR; TCRdb's table is partial and in-frame only. The table has some 500,000 clones, around 10% seen once; the top ten hold approximately 0.05%. Remarks on this clone: Antigen: not known.

The sample was naive CD4+ T cells from blood. The chain recombines TRBV15 with TRBJ2-5; TRBD2 might be the D (6 bases). This TCR was recovered from a young woman in good health. The CDR3 is CATSRAGLPRLNQETQYF. DNA of the CDR3: TGTGCCACCAGCAGAGCCGGACTACCGAGACTCAACCAAGAGACCCAGTACTTC. The variable domain in full, with the rest retrieved from reference TRBV15 and TRBJ2-5, is DAMVIQNPRYQVTQFGKPVTLSCSQTLNHNVMYWYQQKSSQAPKLLFHYYDKDFNNEADTPDNFQSRRPNTSFCFLDIRSPGLGDTAMYLCATSRAGLPRLNQETQYFGPGTRLLVL.